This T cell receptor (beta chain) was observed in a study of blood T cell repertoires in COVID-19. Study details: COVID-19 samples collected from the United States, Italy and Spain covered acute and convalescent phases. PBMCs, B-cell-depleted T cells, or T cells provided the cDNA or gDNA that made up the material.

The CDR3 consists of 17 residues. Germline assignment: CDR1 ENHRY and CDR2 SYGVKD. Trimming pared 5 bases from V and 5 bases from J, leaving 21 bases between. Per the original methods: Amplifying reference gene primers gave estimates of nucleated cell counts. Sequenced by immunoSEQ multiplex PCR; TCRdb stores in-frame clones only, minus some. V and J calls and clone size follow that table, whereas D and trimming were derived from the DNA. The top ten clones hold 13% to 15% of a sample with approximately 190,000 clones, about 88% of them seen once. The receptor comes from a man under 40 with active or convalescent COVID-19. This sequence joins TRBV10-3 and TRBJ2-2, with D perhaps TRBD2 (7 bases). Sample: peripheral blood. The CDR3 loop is CAISQLDGGRQTGELFF. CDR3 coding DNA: TGTGCCATCAGTCAACTAGACGGGGGGCGGCAAACCGGGGAGCTGTTTTTT.